At least ten counts were recorded for the clone carrying this T cell receptor beta chain. The record originates from a study of neurological immune-mediated disorders. TCRdb fed the 5' RACE reads into MiXCR, producing one record per CDR3 protein. The sample consists of some 28,000 distinct CDR3 sequences, under 30% of them appearing once. V lost 2 bases and J lost 2; bases outside the gene matches: 5. CDR3 length: 15 amino acids. CDR1 is MNHNY, CDR2 SVGAGI, per germline (reference sequence). The sorted libraries took about a million CD4+ or CD8+ T cells. This receptor was identified in a man aged 50 to 59 with HTLV-1-associated myelopathy (HAM/TSP). Specimen: CD4+ T cells from blood. The gene calls are TRBV6-6 and TRBJ1-1; 7 nucleotides line up with TRBD1. The CDR3 sequence is CASSYLQGGNTEAFF. The CDR3 nucleotides read TGTGCCAGCAGTTACCTGCAGGGGGGTAACACTGAAGCTTTCTTT.